These 23 T cell receptor beta chains came from one sample sequenced in a study of T-cell memory formation after mild COVID-19. Via MiXCR, TCRdb re-called the 5' RACE reads, giving one row per CDR3 protein. The table lists around 130,000 distinct CDR3 sequences, over 15% of them singletons. The sequenced sample was PBMCs or a T cell subset sorted from them (not recorded which). These receptors were obtained from a young man who had mild COVID-19 (a few samples of this study predate the infection). Cell type and time point are not known.

In this sample, this clonotype turned up a few times. This chain joins TRBV7-9 and TRBJ2-5; D assignment may be TRBD1 or TRBD2 (5 bases each). The CDR3 has 14 amino acids. The germline gives CDR1 SEHNR, CDR2 FQNEAQ (reference sequence). Trimming took 6 bases from V and 3 from J, leaving 14 bases between them. The DNA for the CDR3 is TGTGCCAGCAGTTCCCCGTGGGGGAAAGAGACCCAGTACTTC. Its protein is CASSSPWGKETQYF.

This rearrangement joins TRBV6-2 or TRBV6-3 to TRBJ2-5, with TRBD2 matching 7 bases. Unmatched junction bases numbered 8, after V lost 2 bases and J lost 2 bases. Germline V gene lookup returns CDR1 MNHEY and CDR2 SVGEGT. The CDR3 sequence is 16 residues long. The CDR3 spells CASSYGGSSGQETQYF. In DNA form, the CDR3 reads TGTGCCAGCAGTTACGGAGGATCTAGCGGACAAGAGACCCAGTACTTC.

This clonotype has just a few counts. V and J are TRBV7-2 and TRBJ1-1, with 8 bases identical to TRBD1. Trimming removed 5 bases from V and 3 bases from J; junction bases left unmatched: 8. This CDR3 contains 15 residues. Germline CDR1 SGHTA, CDR2 FQGNSA. CDR3 DNA sequence: TGTGCCAGCAGCCGTTGGACAGGGTCGGACACTGAAGCTTTCTTT. It codes for CASSRWTGSDTEAFF. Full variable domain (missing parts from reference TRBV7-2 and TRBJ1-1): GAGVSQSPSNKVTEKGKDVELRCDPISGHTALYWYRQSLGQGLEFLIYFQGNSAPDKSGLPSDRFSAERTGGSVSTLTIQRTQQEDSAVYLCASSRWTGSDTEAFFGQGTRLTVV.

This chain joins TRBV6-5 and TRBJ1-2; a possible D gene is TRBD1 (6 bases). Trimming shortened V by 5 bases and J by 2 bases, and 15 bases separated the two germline ends. Germline V gives CDR1 MNHEY, CDR2 SVGAGI. This CDR3 spans 15 amino acids. CDR3 coding DNA: TGTGCCAGCAGTCTGAACAGGGTACCGAACTATGGCTACACCTTC. Translated, it gives CASSLNRVPNYGYTF.

This clonotype was recorded a few times. This chain uses TRBV12-3 or TRBV12-4 with TRBJ2-2; 7 nucleotides align to TRBD1. The ends lost 4 bases at V and 5 bases at J; junction bases unmatched: 10. This CDR3 has 16 amino acids. CDR3 sequence reads: CASSSQQGRGTGELFF. CDR3 coding DNA: TGTGCCAGCAGTTCACAACAGGGGCGCGGGACCGGGGAGCTGTTTTTT.

This clonotype has a count of ten or more. The chain joins TRBV12-3 or TRBV12-4 to TRBJ2-2; 8 bases align to TRBD1. CDR3 length: 16 amino acids. Trimming at V came to 5 bases and at J to 6 bases, leaving 11 bases not matched to a gene. CDR3 bases: TGTGCCAGCAGTACACGGCAGGGGGCGATGTCCGGGGAGCTGTTTTTT. Translation: CASSTRQGAMSGELFF.

V is TRBV5-6 and J is TRBJ2-7; perhaps TRBD1 as D (6 bases). V was pared by 4 bases and J by 5 bases, with 16 bases between. This CDR3 contains 14 residues. Germline assignment: CDR1 SGHDT and CDR2 YYEEEE. The CDR3 region is CASSAPGQGNEQYV. CDR3 nucleotides: TGTGCCAGCAGCGCTCCGGGACAAGGGAACGAGCAGTACGTC.

J is TRBJ1-3 and V is TRBV7-2; the D is unclear. Looked up from germline, CDR1 is SGHTA and CDR2 is FQGNSA. The CDR3 has 11 residues. The V gene lost 3 bases and the J gene lost 3 bases, with 0 bases spanning the gap. This chain's CDR3 is CASSFGNTIYF. The CDR3 DNA sequence: TGTGCCAGCAGCTTTGGAAACACCATATATTTT.

A few counts support this clonotype. The genes are TRBV4-3 and TRBJ1-1, with a weak D call TRBD1 (6 bases). With 0 bases removed from V and 5 bases from J, the gap between germline ends came to 7 bases. The CDR3 sequence is 13 residues long. Germline CDR1 reads LGHNA; CDR2 reads YSLEER. CDR3 protein: CASSQEQGTEAFF. Here the CDR3 DNA reads TGCGCCAGCAGCCAAGAACAGGGTACTGAAGCTTTCTTT.

The chain combines TRBV28 with TRBJ2-2, with D maybe TRBD1 (5 bases). The CDR3 length is 12 residues. The ends were cut back, 3 bases at V and 9 bases at J, with 8 bases in the middle. Germline V lookup: CDR1 MDHEN, CDR2 SYDVKM. This chain's CDR3 is CASSFQGWELFF. CDR3 bases: TGTGCCAGCAGTTTCCAGGGCTGGGAGCTGTTTTTT.

This clonotype was detected only a few times. The chain carries TRBV29-1 and TRBJ1-1, with D tentatively TRBD1 (5 bases). The V gene's germline CDR1 is SQVTM and CDR2 ANQGSEA. The CDR3 is made up of 13 amino acids. V lost 6 bases, J lost 3 bases, and 14 bases lay in between. Here the CDR3 reads CSVGQGSYTEAFF. The DNA for the CDR3 is TGCAGCGTAGGGCAGGGTTCGTACACTGAAGCTTTCTTT.

This clonotype was found a few times. The chain combines TRBV20-1 with TRBJ2-7; D ambiguous. Germline CDR1 and CDR2: DFQATT and SNEGSKA (reference sequence). V dropped 3 bases and J dropped 3 bases, with 12 bases sitting between them. The CDR3 sequence is 13 residues long. CDR3 loop: CSASKGRGYEQYF. The CDR3 DNA reads as TGCAGTGCTAGTAAAGGGCGCGGCTACGAGCAGTACTTC.

This clonotype occurred a few times. The chain employs TRBV7-8 and TRBJ1-5, with D uncertain. The CDR3 has 16 residues. Trimming pared 8 bases from V and 5 bases from J, leaving 22 bases between. The V gene's germline CDR1 is SGHVS and CDR2 FQNEAQ. CDR3 amino acids: CASGLGNGLIDQPQHF. The CDR3 DNA reads as TGTGCCAGCGGGTTGGGAAATGGGCTCATAGATCAGCCCCAGCATTTT.

The V call is TRBV12-3 or TRBV12-4, the J call TRBJ1-1, with 7 nucleotides matching TRBD1. This CDR3 is 14 amino acids long. V lost 7 bases and J lost 4; bases outside the gene matches: 9. This CDR3 reads CASTATGYATEAFF. CDR3 sequence (DNA): TGTGCCAGCACCGCGACAGGGTACGCCACTGAAGCTTTCTTT.

The chain uses TRBV4-3 and TRBJ2-7; 9 nucleotides agree with TRBD2. This CDR3 comprises 16 residues. V trimming: 0 bases; J trimming: 3 bases; junction bases outside the gene matches: 6. Germline V lookup: CDR1 LGHNA, CDR2 YSLEER. This CDR3 is CASSQDWGLARYEQYF. Here the CDR3 DNA reads TGCGCCAGCAGCCAAGACTGGGGACTAGCCCGCTACGAGCAGTACTTC.

This clonotype was counted ten times or more. This rearrangement joins TRBV20-1 to TRBJ2-3; either TRBD1 or TRBD2 may supply D (5 bases each). CDR1 is DFQATT, CDR2 SNEGSKA, per germline (reference sequence). Between the trimmed V and J ends, which lost 7 bases and 3 bases, there was a span of 20 bases. This CDR3 is built from 15 residues. The CDR3 loop reads CSVRPGTSSTDTQYF. As DNA, the CDR3 is TGCAGTGTTCGACCCGGGACCTCGAGTACAGATACGCAGTATTTT.

The chain couples TRBV24-1 to TRBJ2-3; 10 bases are a match to TRBD1. This CDR3 region has 15 residues. Germline values: CDR1 KGHDR, CDR2 SFDVKD. The V segment lost 10 bases and the J segment 9 bases; nucleotides outside the gene matches: 15. The CDR3 reads CATQPSTGGEGTQYF. In DNA form, the CDR3 reads TGTGCCACACAGCCCTCGACAGGGGGCGAGGGGACGCAGTATTTT.

This clonotype appeared a few times. This chain uses TRBV4-2 with TRBJ2-5; 8 bases agree with TRBD2. The germline V gene has CDR1 LGHNA and CDR2 YNFKEQ. J lost 5 bases, V lost 1 base, and 9 bases had no gene match. This CDR3 contains 16 residues. CDR3: CASSQARSGGAETQYF. The CDR3 DNA is TGTGCCAGCAGCCAAGCTCGGAGCGGGGGAGCGGAGACCCAGTACTTC.

The chain is built from TRBV5-1 and TRBJ2-3; 7 positions match TRBD2. This CDR3 contains 15 residues. The junction had 7 bases not matched to a gene; V was cut back by 1 base and J by 5 bases. Germline V gives CDR1 SGHRS, CDR2 YFSETQ. The CDR3 nucleotides are TGCGCCAGCAGCTTGTCGGTGGGGGGGATAGATACGCAGTATTTT. Translation gives CASSLSVGGIDTQYF. The whole variable domain, filled in from reference TRBV5-1 and TRBJ2-3, reads KAGVTQTPRYLIKTRGQQVTLSCSPISGHRSVSWYQQTPGQGLQFLFEYFSETQRNKGNFPGRFSGRQFSNSRSEMNVSTLELGDSALYLCASSLSVGGIDTQYFGPGTRLTVL.

This clonotype was found a few times. This rearrangement joins TRBV30 to TRBJ2-2; the D is unclear. The germline V gene encodes CDR1 GTSNPN and CDR2 SVGIG (reference sequence). This CDR3 has 15 residues. V was trimmed by 8 bases and J by 1 base, leaving 17 bases between them. CDR3 sequence (DNA): TGTGCCCTAATTATGGGGTCCGGGAACACCGGGGAGCTGTTTTTT. It specifies CALIMGSGNTGELFF. Combining the CDR3 with reference TRBV30 and TRBJ2-2 gives the whole variable domain SQTIHQWPATLVQPVGSPLSLECTVEGTSNPNLYWYRQAAGRGLQLLFYSVGIGQISSEVPQNLSASRPQDRQFILSSKKLLLSDSGFYLCALIMGSGNTGELFFGEGSRLTVL.

V gene TRBV20-1 combines with J gene TRBJ2-1; 10 nucleotides align to TRBD2. Unmatched junction bases numbered 6, after V lost 3 bases and J lost 4 bases. Per the germline V gene, CDR1 is DFQATT and CDR2 is SNEGSKA (reference sequence). CDR3 size: 15 residues. For the CDR3, the DNA is TGCAGTGCTAGCGAAGCGGGGGGGACTTACAATGAGCAGTTCTTC. It is translated as CSASEAGGTYNEQFF.

The chain couples TRBV20-1 to TRBJ1-4; D is possibly TRBD1 (6 bases). This CDR3 is built from 14 residues. The germline V gene has CDR1 DFQATT and CDR2 SNEGSKA (reference sequence). V lost 5 bases and J lost 3, with 13 bases in between. The CDR3 reads CSASTGNANEKLFF. The CDR3 region has the DNA TGCAGTGCTTCTACAGGGAATGCTAATGAAAAACTGTTTTTT.

This clonotype was detected many times. The chain joins TRBV5-1 to TRBJ2-5, with 9 bases aligning to TRBD2. This CDR3 spans 16 amino acids. The germline CDR1 and CDR2 sequences are SGHRS and YFSETQ. J lost 2 bases, V lost 1 base, and 6 bases had no gene match. In nucleotides, the CDR3 is TGCGCCAGCAGCTTGCGACTAGCGGAGGGTCAAGAGACCCAGTACTTC. It specifies CASSLRLAEGQETQYF.